The 27 T cell receptor beta chains below all came from one sample that was sequenced in a study of post-analysis software for immune sequencing data. Study-level points and caveats: In patients, about 5 TRBV segments were more frequent than in controls, with TRBV5-6, TRBV5-1 and TRBV20-1 among them.

Their cognate antigens are unknown. cDNA libraries of TCR beta carried unique molecular identifiers. One entry per CDR3 protein, called by TCRdb with MiXCR from the PCR reads. The sample includes roughly 800,000 distinct CDR3 sequences, just over 45% seen only once; the top ten take just under 5%. The sequenced sample consisted of blood. The receptor source for this set is a girl aged 10 to 17 with multiple sclerosis.

This chain uses TRBV28 with TRBJ2-1; D is unresolved. The CDR3 contains 15 residues. Per germline, CDR1 MDHEN and CDR2 SYDVKM. V lost 6 bases, J lost 7 bases, and 19 bases lay in between. The CDR3 region is CASSPRLGPLNEQFF. Written as DNA, the CDR3 is TGTGCCAGCAGCCCCAGGCTTGGGCCCCTAAATGAGCAGTTCTTC.

The V gene is TRBV7-9, the J gene TRBJ2-2, with D unclear. The CDR3 is 13 amino acids. Germline CDR1 SEHNR, CDR2 FQNEAQ (reference sequence). Trimming left V 2 bases short and J 3 bases short, with 4 bases between. The CDR3: CASSLRDTGELFF. The CDR3 DNA sequence: TGTGCCAGCAGCTTAAGGGACACCGGGGAGCTGTTTTTT. Full variable domain (rest looked up from reference TRBV7-9 and TRBJ2-2): DTGVSQNPRHKITKRGQNVTFRCDPISEHNRLYWYRQTLGQGPEFLTYFQNEAQLEKSRLLSDRFSAERPKGSFSTLEIQRTEQGDSAMYLCASSLRDTGELFFGEGSRLTVL.

The CDR3 loop reads CASSQLAGVQTDTQYF. Here the CDR3 DNA reads TGCGCCAGCAGCCAGCTAGCGGGAGTTCAAACAGATACGCAGTATTTT. This chain links TRBV4-1 with TRBJ2-3; TRBD2 agrees at 10 bases. The CDR3 has 16 residues. The J segment lost 3 bases and the V segment lost 3 bases, leaving 6 bases of the junction unmatched. The germline V gene encodes CDR1 MGHRA and CDR2 YSYEKL.

The V gene is TRBV2, the J gene TRBJ2-1, with TRBD2 identical over 16 bases. The CDR3 loop spans 15 amino acids. CDR1 SNHLY and CDR2 FYNNEI come from the germline V gene. The V segment lost 6 bases and the J segment 7 bases; nucleotides outside the gene matches: 3. The CDR3 nucleotides are TGTGCCAGCAGGGGACTAGCGGGAGGGGGTAATGAGCAGTTCTTC. Translation: CASRGLAGGGNEQFF.

J is TRBJ1-1 and V is TRBV18, with 10 positions matching TRBD1. The CDR3 is 13 amino acids. Per the germline V gene, CDR1 is KGHSH and CDR2 is LQKENI. V was pared by 2 bases and J by 6 bases, with 0 bases of the junction left unmatched. CDR3 sequence: CASSPGTGAEAFF. The CDR3 DNA sequence: TGTGCCAGCTCACCAGGGACAGGGGCTGAAGCTTTCTTT.

The V gene is TRBV12-3 or TRBV12-4, the J gene TRBJ2-4; D possibly corresponds to TRBD1 (8 bases). The DNA end is more similar to TRBJ2-7, so the J call may be wrong. This CDR3 is 13 amino acids long. The CDR3 loop reads CASRTGGVNEQYF. For the CDR3, the DNA is TGTGCCAGCAGAACAGGGGGGGTCAACGAGCAGTACTTC.

Of note for this clonotype: At one boundary the junction diverges from the germline segment, which might be a read error. The V gene is TRBV6-5, the J gene TRBJ2-3; 7 bases map to TRBD2. The CDR3 loop spans 14 amino acids. Germline-derived CDR1 and CDR2 are MNHEY and SVGAGI. As DNA, the CDR3 is TGTGCCAGCAGAATTAGCGGGCCGCCGGATACGCGGTATTTT. This gives the protein CASRISGPPDTRYF.

V gene TRBV5-1 combines with J gene TRBJ2-3; D might be TRBD2 (7 bases). V was shortened by 4 bases and J by 4 bases, with 13 bases between the two germline ends. The germline CDR1 and CDR2 sequences are SGHRS and YFSETQ. This CDR3 contains 14 residues. CDR3 residues: CASSPVGGADTQYF. CDR3 DNA: TGCGCCAGCAGCCCAGTAGGGGGGGCAGATACGCAGTATTTT.

The rearrangement links TRBV18 to TRBJ1-5; 7 nucleotides agree with TRBD1. Germline CDR1 reads KGHSH; CDR2 reads LQKENI. The CDR3 extends over 14 amino acids. After removal of 2 bases from V and 5 bases from J, the junction contained 3 bases not matched to a gene. The DNA for the CDR3 is TGTGCCAGCTCACCAGGGGGGACAGATCAGCCCCAGCATTTT. Translating it yields CASSPGGTDQPQHF.

In its sample, this clonotype was seen a few times. The V gene is TRBV29-1, the J gene TRBJ2-7; possibly TRBD1 for D (6 bases). The CDR3 has 11 amino acids. Looked up from germline, CDR1 is SQVTM and CDR2 is ANQGSEA. V lost 5 bases and J 4 bases, leaving 9 bases between the germline ends. The CDR3 region is CSVQQGYEQYF. As DNA, the CDR3 is TGCAGCGTTCAACAGGGATACGAGCAGTACTTC.

This chain connects TRBV20-1 to TRBJ2-5; 10 bases agree with TRBD1. J gave up 4 bases and V 5 bases, and 7 bases lay outside the gene matches. The CDR3 extends over 14 amino acids. CDR1 DFQATT and CDR2 SNEGSKA come from the germline V gene (reference sequence). CDR3 sequence (DNA): TGCAGTGCTCCGAGACAGGGGGCACGAGAGACCCAGTACTTC. Its translation: CSAPRQGARETQYF.

The V and J genes are TRBV6-5 and TRBJ1-2, with 11 positions matching TRBD1. Per germline, CDR1 MNHEY and CDR2 SVGAGI. The CDR3 consists of 18 residues. V gave up 4 bases and J gave up 7 bases; unmatched junction bases: 17. The CDR3 sequence is CASSSPDRGLGYYAGYTF. The DNA for the CDR3 is TGTGCCAGCAGTTCGCCGGACAGGGGGCTGGGCTACTATGCTGGCTACACCTTC.

The V gene is TRBV20-1, the J gene TRBJ2-1, with D perhaps assigned TRBD1 or TRBD2 (7 bases each). This CDR3 has 14 residues. CDR1 is DFQATT, CDR2 SNEGSKA, per germline (reference sequence). The V end was cut by 3 bases, the J end by 8 bases, with 17 bases between. The CDR3 DNA reads as TGCAGTGCTAGGCACTCACCAGGGGGGGATGAGCAGTTCTTC. Encoded protein: CSARHSPGGDEQFF.

The chain has TRBV5-5 and TRBJ1-1, with D uncertain. The CDR3 spans 15 residues. V dropped 5 bases and J dropped 1 base, with 15 bases sitting between them. CDR1 is SGHKS and CDR2 is YYEKEE in the germline V gene (reference sequence). CDR3: CASSPPVGRNTEAFF. The CDR3 DNA reads as TGTGCCAGCAGTCCTCCGGTTGGCAGGAACACTGAAGCTTTCTTT.

The sample holds a few counts of this clonotype. The chain is built from TRBV20-1 and TRBJ2-3; 7 bases match TRBD2. The CDR3 is made up of 15 amino acids. The trim removed 0 bases at V and 5 bases at J, leaving 8 bases unmatched. The V gene's germline CDR1 is DFQATT and CDR2 SNEGSKA (reference sequence). The CDR3 loop reads CSARDGRLAVDTQYF. CDR3 bases: TGCAGTGCTAGAGATGGTCGACTAGCTGTAGATACGCAGTATTTT.

The chain couples TRBV29-1 to TRBJ2-1; D perhaps matches TRBD2 (6 bases). This CDR3 is built from 15 residues. Germline CDR1 and CDR2: SQVTM and ANQGSEA. V was shortened by 3 bases and J by 4 bases, with 16 bases between the two germline ends. Here the CDR3 reads CSVDGLAVIYNEQFF. The CDR3 DNA follows: TGCAGCGTTGATGGGTTAGCGGTTATATACAATGAGCAGTTCTTC.

The chain combines TRBV4-1 with TRBJ2-1, with D uncertain. V dropped 0 bases and J dropped 8 bases, with 20 bases sitting between them. CDR3 length: 17 residues. Germline CDR1 MGHRA, CDR2 YSYEKL. The CDR3 DNA sequence: TGCGCCAGCAGCCAAGAACGACAAGAATCCGGTGTCCATGAGCAGTTCTTC. It codes for CASSQERQESGVHEQFF.

The CDR3 DNA is TGTGCCAGCAGTGAACTTTGGCCCAGGGATTCACCCCTCCACTTT. It translates to CASSELWPRDSPLHF. The chain joins TRBV25-1 to TRBJ1-6, with D perhaps matching TRBD1 (5 bases). Germline CDR1 reads MGHDK; CDR2 reads SYGVNS. The CDR3 runs 15 residues. Trimming pared 2 bases from V and 8 bases from J, leaving 13 bases between.

The rearrangement joins TRBV7-9 to TRBJ1-5; D perhaps matches TRBD1 (5 bases). This CDR3 is 14 amino acids long. From germline, CDR1 is SEHNR and CDR2 FQNEAQ (reference sequence). V shed 0 bases and J shed 3 bases, with 6 bases lying between them. CDR3 amino acids: CASSLAGPNQPQHF. Written as DNA, the CDR3 is TGTGCCAGCAGCTTAGCGGGGCCCAATCAGCCCCAGCATTTT.

This chain links TRBV29-1 with TRBJ2-1, with 10 positions matching TRBD2. The germline V gene has CDR1 SQVTM and CDR2 ANQGSEA. CDR3 length: 16 amino acids. V was pared by 3 bases and J by 2 bases, with 7 bases of the junction left unmatched. CDR3 nucleotide sequence: TGCAGCGTTGAGGGGCTAGCGGGAGAAGCCTACAATGAGCAGTTCTTC. Residues: CSVEGLAGEAYNEQFF.

This clonotype appeared a single time. This chain joins TRBV29-1 and TRBJ2-1; D not certain. The J call may be mistaken, given a closer DNA end match to TRBJ2-7. Germline V gene lookup returns CDR1 SQVTM and CDR2 ANQGSEA. The CDR3 has 15 amino acids. DNA of the CDR3: TGCAGCGTTGAAGGATCGGACGGCGAGGACTACGAGCAGTACTTC. Translated, it gives CSVEGSDGEDYEQYF.

This chain joins TRBV10-3 and TRBJ2-3; 9 bases are a match to TRBD1. The length of the CDR3 is 14 residues. Unmatched junction bases numbered 5, after V lost 5 bases and J lost 5 bases. Germline V gene sequence: CDR1 ENHRY, CDR2 SYGVKD. CDR3 nucleotides: TGTGCCATCAGTTGGGGGACAGGGCGAGATACGCAGTATTTT. Protein product: CAISWGTGRDTQYF.

This clonotype was seen only a few times. This chain uses TRBV28 with TRBJ2-5, with 9 bases that match TRBD2. The CDR3 spans 15 residues. Germline lookup yields CDR1 MDHEN and CDR2 SYDVKM. V was pared by 5 bases and J by 4 bases, with 8 bases of the junction left unmatched. Written as DNA, the CDR3 is TGTGCCAGCAGTCTGGCGGGAGGGCTGGGAGAGACCCAGTACTTC. This encodes CASSLAGGLGETQYF. The entire variable domain, with the rest obtained from reference TRBV28 and TRBJ2-5, is as follows: DVKVTQSSRYLVKRTGEKVFLECVQDMDHENMFWYRQDPGLGLRLIYFSYDVKMKEKGDIPEGYSVSREKKERFSLILESASTNQTSMYLCASSLAGGLGETQYFGPGTRLLVL.

Only a few counts were recorded for this clonotype. The chain has TRBV9 and TRBJ1-6; no reliable D call. Germline V gives CDR1 SGDLS, CDR2 YYNGEE. V dropped 3 bases and J dropped 2 bases, with 6 bases sitting between them. This CDR3 comprises 14 residues. The CDR3 sequence: CASSDGAYNSPLHF. The CDR3 DNA reads as TGTGCCAGCAGCGACGGGGCCTATAATTCACCCCTCCACTTT.

The CDR3 region has the DNA TGCAGCGTTGAAACGGGCCCACAGGCTTACGAGCAGTACTTC. It encodes CSVETGPQAYEQYF. The chain couples TRBV29-1 to TRBJ2-7; D perhaps matches TRBD1 (5 bases). The V gene's germline CDR1 is SQVTM and CDR2 ANQGSEA. The CDR3 covers 14 residues. The V and J ends lost 2 bases and 4 bases respectively, with 15 bases between them.

The V and J genes are TRBV12-3 or TRBV12-4 and TRBJ1-5; 8 nucleotides agree with TRBD1. J lost 1 base, V lost 8 bases, and 7 bases had no gene match. The CDR3 runs to 15 residues. CDR3 region: CASSKTGESNQPQHF. DNA of the CDR3: TGTGCCAGCTCCAAGACAGGGGAAAGCAATCAGCCCCAGCATTTT.

This clonotype was recorded a few times. The rearrangement links TRBV7-9 to TRBJ2-3; 14 bases match TRBD2. The trim removed 4 bases at V and 6 bases at J, leaving 9 bases unmatched. The CDR3 is 17 residues long. Germline CDR1 is SEHNR and CDR2 is FQNEAQ (reference sequence). The CDR3 DNA reads TGTGCCAGCAGCTGGGGGACTAGCGGGAGTTTTTTGGATACGCAGTATTTT. Amino acid sequence: CASSWGTSGSFLDTQYF.